Following are 20 T cell receptor beta chains from one sample sequenced in a study of blood T cell repertoires in COVID-19. The table came from immunoSEQ multiplex PCR; TCRdb's copy has only in-frame clones and leaves some out. The sample lists approximately 49,000 clones, approximately 84% occurring once. The sequenced sample consisted of peripheral blood. The receptors here all came from a man aged 50 to 59 with acute or convalescent COVID-19.

The J gene is TRBJ2-2, the V gene TRBV5-6, with a weak D call TRBD1 (5 bases). The CDR3 length is 14 residues. V was clipped by 0 bases and J by 5 bases, with 8 bases between them. CDR1 and CDR2 (germline): SGHDT, YYEEEE. The CDR3 is CASSLGGPTGELFF. The CDR3 region has the DNA TGTGCCAGCAGCTTGGGGGGCCCAACCGGGGAGCTGTTTTTT.

The J gene is TRBJ1-1, the V gene TRBV5-6; D not certain. Germline CDR1 reads SGHDT; CDR2 reads YYEEEE. V lost 0 bases and J lost 0, with 15 bases in between. This CDR3 comprises 17 residues. The CDR3 loop is CASSLVAGQLLNTEAFF. The CDR3 coding sequence is TGTGCCAGCAGCTTGGTGGCAGGTCAATTATTGAACACTGAAGCTTTCTTT.

The chain employs TRBV9 and TRBJ2-3, with 8 bases matching TRBD2. J lost 5 bases, V lost 0 bases, and 11 bases had no gene match. Germline V lookup: CDR1 SGDLS, CDR2 YYNGEE. The CDR3 loop spans 17 amino acids. The CDR3 DNA is TGTGCCAGCAGCGTAGACAGTTGGCGGGGGGCCAAAGATACGCAGTATTTT. Protein: CASSVDSWRGAKDTQYF. Full variable domain (rest looked up from reference TRBV9 and TRBJ2-3): DSGVTQTPKHLITATGQRVTLRCSPRSGDLSVYWYQQSLDQGLQFLIQYYNGEERAKGNILERFSAQQFPDLHSELNLSSLELGDSALYFCASSVDSWRGAKDTQYFGPGTRLTVL.

This clone appeared a single time. Written as DNA, the CDR3 is TGTGCCAGCAGTCCTTCCGGGACAAGCGGTGGAGATACGCAGTATTTT. Its protein product is CASSPSGTSGGDTQYF. The chain couples TRBV6-4 to TRBJ2-3, with D possibly TRBD1 on 6 matching bases. Germline values: CDR1 MRHNA, CDR2 SNTAGT. CDR3 length equals 16 residues. Trimming shortened V by 5 bases and J by 5 bases, and 20 bases separated the two germline ends.

Concerning this clone itself: Additional DNA sequences in this sample encode the identical CDR3. The chain uses TRBV29-1 and TRBJ2-6, with TRBD1 as a possible D gene (6 bases). Between the trimmed V and J ends, which lost 4 bases and 4 bases, there was a span of 17 bases. The CDR3 spans 16 residues. Germline CDR1 is SQVTM and CDR2 is ANQGSEA. The CDR3 bases are TGCAGCGTTGCGAGTGGGGGCCCCTCGGGGGCCAACGTCCTGACTTTC. Protein: CSVASGGPSGANVLTF.

This rearrangement joins TRBV2 to TRBJ1-2; D unclear. V lost 5 bases and J 0 bases, leaving 4 bases between the germline ends. There are 12 residues in the CDR3. Germline V gives CDR1 SNHLY, CDR2 FYNNEI. The chain's CDR3 is CASSFTNYGYTF. CDR3 nucleotides: TGTGCCAGCAGTTTTACTAACTATGGCTACACCTTC.

The rearrangement joins TRBV27 to TRBJ1-2, with unresolved D. Germline loops: CDR1 MNHEY, CDR2 SMNVEV (reference sequence). V lost 2 bases to trimming and J lost 2 bases, with 6 bases between them. The CDR3 is 13 residues long. The CDR3 DNA reads TGTGCCAGCAGTTTAGGGCACAACTATGGCTACACCTTC. Residues: CASSLGHNYGYTF.

The rearrangement uses TRBV5-1 and TRBJ2-7; 7 positions agree with TRBD1. This CDR3 has 16 amino acids. Unmatched junction bases numbered 12, after V lost 4 bases and J lost 2 bases. Germline V CDR1 and CDR2: SGHRS, YFSETQ. CDR3 bases: TGCGCCAGCAGCCCAGGACTCACAGGGGCGGCCTACGAGCAGTACTTC. Translation: CASSPGLTGAAYEQYF. The variable domain in full, completed from reference TRBV5-1 and TRBJ2-7, reads KAGVTQTPRYLIKTRGQQVTLSCSPISGHRSVSWYQQTPGQGLQFLFEYFSETQRNKGNFPGRFSGRQFSNSRSEMNVSTLELGDSALYLCASSPGLTGAAYEQYFGPGTRLTVT.

The chain couples TRBV27 to TRBJ2-3, with 12 positions matching TRBD2. V lost 4 bases and J lost 4; bases outside the gene matches: 3. The germline CDR1 and CDR2 sequences are MNHEY and SMNVEV (reference sequence). The CDR3 totals 15 residues. CDR3 bases: TGTGCCAGCAGTTCTAGCGGGAGGGCCCCAGATACGCAGTATTTT. Translation gives CASSSSGRAPDTQYF.

The genes are TRBV21-1 and TRBJ2-1; the D call of TRBD2 is as the table states it, not checked on the DNA. TRBV21-1 is a pseudogene locus. This CDR3 comprises 16 residues. The CDR3 DNA reads TGTGCCAGCAGCAAAGTCAGGCGGGCATGCTACAATGAGCAGTTCTTC. Translation gives CASSKVRRACYNEQFF.

The chain carries TRBV3-1 (or the pseudogene TRBV3-2) and TRBJ2-5, with 8 bases that match TRBD1. The CDR3 has 14 amino acids. The ends lost 2 bases at V and 3 bases at J; junction bases unmatched: 2. The V gene's germline CDR1 is LGHDT and CDR2 YNNKEL (reference sequence). Written as DNA, the CDR3 is TGTGCCAGCAGCCAAAACAGGGGGGAAGAGACCCAGTACTTC. Translating it yields CASSQNRGEETQYF.

In this sample, this clone turned up a few times. The chain carries TRBV5-1 and TRBJ1-4; tentative D call: TRBD1 (5 bases). The V and J ends lost 0 bases and 7 bases respectively, with 19 bases between them. Germline CDR1 SGHRS, CDR2 YFSETQ. The CDR3 has 17 residues. The CDR3 DNA follows: TGCGCCAGCAGCTTGGTGGGCAGGGAGGGGTTTGTTGAAAAACTGTTTTTT. Translation gives CASSLVGREGFVEKLFF.

This CDR3 is CASSPGQVHEAFF. CDR3 bases: TGCGCCAGCAGCCCCGGACAGGTTCACGAAGCTTTCTTT. The gene calls are TRBV5-1 and TRBJ1-1; the match to TRBD1 covers 7 bases. The germline V gene encodes CDR1 SGHRS and CDR2 YFSETQ. Trimming at V came to 4 bases and at J to 8 bases, leaving 8 bases not matched to a gene. This CDR3 is built from 13 residues.

The V and J genes are TRBV4-2 and TRBJ2-1; TRBD1 agrees at 8 bases. This CDR3 region has 14 residues. Unmatched junction bases numbered 7, after V lost 4 bases and J lost 8 bases. Germline V gene lookup returns CDR1 LGHNA and CDR2 YNFKEQ. CDR3 DNA sequence: TGTGCCAGCAGCCCCTCCGACAGGGGCCATGAGCAGTTCTTC. Its protein is CASSPSDRGHEQFF.

V usage is TRBV5-4 and J usage is TRBJ1-2, with D unresolved. The ends were cut back, 3 bases at V and 3 bases at J, with 15 bases in the middle. Per the germline V gene, CDR1 is SGHNT and CDR2 is YYREEE (reference sequence). This CDR3 comprises 15 residues. CDR3 DNA sequence: TGTGCCAGCAGCTACCCGGGTTCCAAGGACTATGGCTACACCTTC. This sequence encodes CASSYPGSKDYGYTF.

The CDR3: CASWRNGYTF. The CDR3 region has the DNA TGTGCCAGCTGGCGGAATGGCTACACCTTC. The chain joins TRBV2 to TRBJ1-2; the D is unclear. The V end lost 8 bases, the J end lost 6 bases, and 7 bases lay between the germline ends. The CDR3 has 10 amino acids. Germline V gene data show CDR1 as SNHLY and CDR2 as FYNNEI.

In this sample, this clone turned up once. The gene calls are TRBV18 and TRBJ1-6; 7 bases are shared with TRBD1. CDR1 is KGHSH, CDR2 LQKENI, per germline. Trimming took 3 bases from V and 7 from J; bases not matched to a gene: 0. CDR3 length: 13 residues. CDR3 region: CASSPGQNSPLHF. As DNA, the CDR3 is TGTGCCAGCTCACCGGGACAGAATTCACCCCTCCACTTT.

The V gene is TRBV4-1, the J gene TRBJ2-7, with 12 bases that match TRBD2. There are 19 residues in the CDR3. With 0 bases clipped from V and 7 bases from J, the junction kept 16 bases outside the gene matches. Germline loops: CDR1 MGHRA, CDR2 YSYEKL. Written as DNA, the CDR3 is TGCGCCAGCAGCCAAGAGCCGAATACCCTAGCGGGAGGGCCAGTTGAGCAGTACTTC. It specifies CASSQEPNTLAGGPVEQYF.

On this clone itself: Other nucleotide sequences in the sample specify the same CDR3. V gene TRBV18 combines with J gene TRBJ2-3; 9 bases are a match to TRBD2. Trimming at V came to 6 bases and at J to 6 bases, leaving 4 bases not matched to a gene. CDR3 length equals 13 residues. The germline V gene encodes CDR1 KGHSH and CDR2 LQKENI. The CDR3 DNA is TGTGCCAGCTCCCCCGGACTAGCGGATACGCAGTATTTT. It specifies CASSPGLADTQYF.

Turning to this clone: A junction end diverges from the germline sequence, so it may reflect a read error. The rearrangement uses TRBV29-1 and TRBJ2-6, with a tentative D call TRBD1 (6 bases). The CDR3 contains 16 residues. Germline CDR1 is SQVTM and CDR2 is ANQGSEA. CDR3 nucleotide sequence: TGCTGCGTTGCGTGTGGGGGCCCCTCGGGGGCCAACGTCCTGACTTTC. Translating it yields CCVACGGPSGANVLTF.